This record looks at one TCR beta chain sequence and its context. The antigen is unknown. The data are from a study of cytomegalovirus exposure and HLA in healthy donors. Overall study results and limits: An analysis that was carried out later associated 16,000 or so TCR beta sequences with HLA alleles at 0.05 false discovery rate.

The PCR made use of 60 Vbeta and 13 Jbeta primers. Under the authors' procedure: In a later analysis, of some 80 million unique beta chains, about 10 million appeared in at least two donors. This table comes from immunoSEQ multiplex PCR, and its TCRdb copy is limited to in-frame clones, with some not included. V and J calls and clone size are given by that table; D and trimming were obtained from the DNA. Altogether 100,000 to 150,000 clones are present, more than 75% being singletons, with the ten largest covering roughly a tenth. The germline V gene has CDR1 SGHRS and CDR2 YFSETQ. The trim removed 4 bases at V and 0 bases at J, leaving 19 bases unmatched. CDR3 length: 19 residues.

Sequencing input: PBMCs. The chain uses TRBV5-1 and TRBJ2-7; 7 nucleotides match TRBD1. The receptor was isolated from a man between 25 and 39 years old in good health and CMV-seropositive. The CDR3 DNA sequence: TGCGCCAGCAGCGCTAACCCCGGGACAGCCAGAAGGAGCTCCTACGAGCAGTACTTC. Its translation: CASSANPGTARRSSYEQYF.